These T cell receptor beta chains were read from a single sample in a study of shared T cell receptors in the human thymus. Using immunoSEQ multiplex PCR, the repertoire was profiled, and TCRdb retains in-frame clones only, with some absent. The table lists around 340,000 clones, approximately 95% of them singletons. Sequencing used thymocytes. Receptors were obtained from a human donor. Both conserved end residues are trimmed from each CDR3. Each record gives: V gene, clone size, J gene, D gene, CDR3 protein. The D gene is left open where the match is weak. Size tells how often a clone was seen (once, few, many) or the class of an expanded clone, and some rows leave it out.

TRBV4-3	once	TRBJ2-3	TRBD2	ASSQALAGSTDTQY
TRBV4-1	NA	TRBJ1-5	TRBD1	ASSPGTASNQPQH
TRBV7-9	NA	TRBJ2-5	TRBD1	ASSSNRGETQY
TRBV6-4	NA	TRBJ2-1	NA	ASSDRGRGGSYNEQF
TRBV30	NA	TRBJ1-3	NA	AWSPSPARAINTIY
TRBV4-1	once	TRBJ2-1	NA	ASSQRIPFYNEQF
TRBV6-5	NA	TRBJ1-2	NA	ASSRTTGLDYGYT
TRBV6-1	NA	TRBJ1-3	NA	ATPGPWRDTIY
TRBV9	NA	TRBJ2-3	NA	ASSVYTDTQY
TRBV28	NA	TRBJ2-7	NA	ASSIRDPNYEQY
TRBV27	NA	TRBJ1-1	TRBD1	ASKFSRTGARTEAF
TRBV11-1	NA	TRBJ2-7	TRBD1	ASSQSTGGDEQY
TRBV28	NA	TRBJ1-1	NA	ASSFGTTQAF
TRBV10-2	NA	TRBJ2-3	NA	ASSGGGTVDTQY
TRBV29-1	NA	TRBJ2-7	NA	SVGLRDSSYEQY
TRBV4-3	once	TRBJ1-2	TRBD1	ASSHGGWDRVMENYGYT
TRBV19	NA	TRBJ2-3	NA	ASSIDGPGKGRDTQY
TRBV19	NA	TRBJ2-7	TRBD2	ASSIKYRLAGGYSYEQY
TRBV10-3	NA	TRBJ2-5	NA	AISESERVRETQY
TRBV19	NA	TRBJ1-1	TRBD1	ASSINPATGQGVKDTEAF
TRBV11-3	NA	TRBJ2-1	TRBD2	ASSLGEGAYNEQF
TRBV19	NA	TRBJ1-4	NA	AGRLRHRAPSEKLF
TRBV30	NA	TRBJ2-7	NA	AWMDTPTYEQY
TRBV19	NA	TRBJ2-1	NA	ASSSSQSHEQF
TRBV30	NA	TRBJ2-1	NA	AWSPGNEQF
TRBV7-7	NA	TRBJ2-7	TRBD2	ASSLGPSGEGSYEQY
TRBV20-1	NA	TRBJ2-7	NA	SAWRLYEQY
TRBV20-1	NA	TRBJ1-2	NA	SADGFYGYT
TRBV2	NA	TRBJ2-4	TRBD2	ASSERGLAGERTKNIQY
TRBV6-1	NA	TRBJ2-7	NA	ASSEVWVGQDYEQY
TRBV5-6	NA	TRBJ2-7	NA	ASSLKTAGEQY
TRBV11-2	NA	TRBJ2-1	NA	ASSLSWRAAGYNEQF
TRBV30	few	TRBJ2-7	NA	AWSVNGGPTREQY
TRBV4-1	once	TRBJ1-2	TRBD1	ASSQYRDSNYGYT
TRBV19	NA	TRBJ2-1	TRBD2	ASQPGASGYNEQF
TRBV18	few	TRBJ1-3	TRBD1	ASSSGQGRNTIY
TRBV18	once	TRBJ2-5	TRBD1	ASSPLRDRAGETQY
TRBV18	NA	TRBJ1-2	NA	ASSHTRTVYGYT
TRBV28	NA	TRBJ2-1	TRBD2	ASSLWLAGRDDQWGNEQF
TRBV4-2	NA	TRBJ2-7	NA	ASSQDGPASYEQY
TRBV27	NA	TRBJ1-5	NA	ASSRVGNQPQH
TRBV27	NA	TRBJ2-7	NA	ASSLRAAYEQY
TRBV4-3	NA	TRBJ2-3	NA	ASSSSETTDTQY
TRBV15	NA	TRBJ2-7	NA	ATSRVGRDSQIYEQY
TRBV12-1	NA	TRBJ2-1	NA	ASSPRVSGSIAEQF
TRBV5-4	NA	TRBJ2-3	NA	ASSLEARPGATDTQY
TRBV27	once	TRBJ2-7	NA	ASSPDLYEQY
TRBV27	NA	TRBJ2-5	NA	ASSPGRYQETQY
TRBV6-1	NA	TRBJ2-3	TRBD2	ASVREGYNTDTQY
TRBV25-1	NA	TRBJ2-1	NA	ASSECVGAPNMDEQF
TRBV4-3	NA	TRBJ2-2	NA	ASSQDWGLTGELF
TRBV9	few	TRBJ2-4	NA	ASSEGGVPTKNIQY